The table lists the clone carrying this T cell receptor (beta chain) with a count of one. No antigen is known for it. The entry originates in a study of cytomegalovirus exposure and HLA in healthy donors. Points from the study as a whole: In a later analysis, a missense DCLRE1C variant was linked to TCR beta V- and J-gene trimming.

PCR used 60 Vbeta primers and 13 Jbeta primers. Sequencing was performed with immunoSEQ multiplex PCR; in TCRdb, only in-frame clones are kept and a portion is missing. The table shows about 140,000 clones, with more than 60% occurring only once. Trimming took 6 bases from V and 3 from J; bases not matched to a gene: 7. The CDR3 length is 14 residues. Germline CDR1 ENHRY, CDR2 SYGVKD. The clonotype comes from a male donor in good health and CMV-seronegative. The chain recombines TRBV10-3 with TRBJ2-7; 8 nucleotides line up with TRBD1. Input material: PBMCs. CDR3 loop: CAISLTGEGYEQYF. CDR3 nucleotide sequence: TGTGCCATCAGCTTGACAGGGGAAGGCTACGAGCAGTACTTC.